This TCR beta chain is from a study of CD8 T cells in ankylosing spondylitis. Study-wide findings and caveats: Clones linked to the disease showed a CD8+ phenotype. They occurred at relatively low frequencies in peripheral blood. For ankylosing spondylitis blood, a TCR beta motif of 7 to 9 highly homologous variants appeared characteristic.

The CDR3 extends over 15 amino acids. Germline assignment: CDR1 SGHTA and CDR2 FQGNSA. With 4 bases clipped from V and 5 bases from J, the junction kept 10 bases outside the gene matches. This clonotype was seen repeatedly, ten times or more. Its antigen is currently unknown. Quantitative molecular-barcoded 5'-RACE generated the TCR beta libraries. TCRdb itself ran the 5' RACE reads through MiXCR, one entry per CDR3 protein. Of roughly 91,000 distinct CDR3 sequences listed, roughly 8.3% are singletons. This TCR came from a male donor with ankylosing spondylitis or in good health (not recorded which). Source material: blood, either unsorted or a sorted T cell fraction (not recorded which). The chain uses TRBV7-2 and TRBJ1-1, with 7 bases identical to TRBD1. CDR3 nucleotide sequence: TGTGCCAGCAGCTCCGACAGGGCGGTTGGGACTGAAGCTTTCTTT. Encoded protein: CASSSDRAVGTEAFF.